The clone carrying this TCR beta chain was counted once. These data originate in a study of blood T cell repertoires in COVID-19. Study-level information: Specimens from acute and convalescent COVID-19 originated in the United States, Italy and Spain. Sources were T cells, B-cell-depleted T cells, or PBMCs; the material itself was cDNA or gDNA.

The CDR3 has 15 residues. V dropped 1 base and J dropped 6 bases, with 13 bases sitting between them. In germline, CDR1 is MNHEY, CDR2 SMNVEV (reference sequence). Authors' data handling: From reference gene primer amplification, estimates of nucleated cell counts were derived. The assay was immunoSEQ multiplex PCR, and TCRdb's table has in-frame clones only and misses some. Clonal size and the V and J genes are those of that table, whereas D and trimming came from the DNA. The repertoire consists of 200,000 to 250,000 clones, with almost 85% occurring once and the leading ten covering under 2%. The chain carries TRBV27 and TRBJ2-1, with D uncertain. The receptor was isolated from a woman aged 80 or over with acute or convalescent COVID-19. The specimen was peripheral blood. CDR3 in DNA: TGTGCCAGCAGTTTATTGTCTCCCCTAGGCAATGAGCAGTTCTTC. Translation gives CASSLLSPLGNEQFF.